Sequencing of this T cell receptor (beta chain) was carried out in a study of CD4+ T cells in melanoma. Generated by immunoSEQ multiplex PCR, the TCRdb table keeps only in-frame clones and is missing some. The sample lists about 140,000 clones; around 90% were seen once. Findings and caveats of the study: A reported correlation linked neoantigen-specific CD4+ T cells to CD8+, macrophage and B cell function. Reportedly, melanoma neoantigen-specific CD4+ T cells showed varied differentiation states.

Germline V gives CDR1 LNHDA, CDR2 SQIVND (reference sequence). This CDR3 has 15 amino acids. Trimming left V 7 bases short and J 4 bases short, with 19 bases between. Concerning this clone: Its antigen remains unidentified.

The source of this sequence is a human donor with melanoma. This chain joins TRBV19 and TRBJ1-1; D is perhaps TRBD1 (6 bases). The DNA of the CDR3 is TGTGCCAGTAAGCCTCTACAGGGACGGGGCACTGAAGCTTTCTTT. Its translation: CASKPLQGRGTEAFF.